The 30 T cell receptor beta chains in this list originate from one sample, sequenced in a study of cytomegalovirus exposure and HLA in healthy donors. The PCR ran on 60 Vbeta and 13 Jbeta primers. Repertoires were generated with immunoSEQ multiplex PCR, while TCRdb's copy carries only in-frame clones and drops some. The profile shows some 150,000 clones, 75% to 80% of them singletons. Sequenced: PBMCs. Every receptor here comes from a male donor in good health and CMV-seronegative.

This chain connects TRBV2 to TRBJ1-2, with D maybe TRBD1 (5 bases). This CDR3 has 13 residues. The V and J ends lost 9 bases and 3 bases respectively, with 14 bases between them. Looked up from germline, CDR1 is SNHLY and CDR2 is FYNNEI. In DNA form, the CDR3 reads TGTGCCAGGTTGGGGCCCGGGCACTATGGCTACACCTTC. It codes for CARLGPGHYGYTF.

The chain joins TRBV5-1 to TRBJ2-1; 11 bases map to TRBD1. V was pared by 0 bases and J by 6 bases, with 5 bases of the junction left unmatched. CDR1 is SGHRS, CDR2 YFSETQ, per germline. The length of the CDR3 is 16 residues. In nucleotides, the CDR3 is TGCGCCAGCAGCTTGGGGACAGGGGGCGCGGGCAATGAGCAGTTCTTC. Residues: CASSLGTGGAGNEQFF.

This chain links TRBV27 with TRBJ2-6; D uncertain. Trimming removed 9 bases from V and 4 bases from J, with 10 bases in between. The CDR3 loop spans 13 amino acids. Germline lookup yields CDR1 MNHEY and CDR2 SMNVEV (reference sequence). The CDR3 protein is CASQLTGANVLTF. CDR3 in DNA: TGTGCCAGTCAACTCACCGGGGCCAACGTCCTGACTTTC.

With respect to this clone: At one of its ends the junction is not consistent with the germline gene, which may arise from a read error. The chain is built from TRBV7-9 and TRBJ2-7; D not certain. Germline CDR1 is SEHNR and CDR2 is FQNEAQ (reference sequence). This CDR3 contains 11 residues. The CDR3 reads CSSSPKYEQYF. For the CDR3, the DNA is TGTTCCAGCAGCCCTAAATACGAGCAGTACTTC. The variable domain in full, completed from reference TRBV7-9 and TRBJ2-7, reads DTGVSQNPRHKITKRGQNVTFRCDPISEHNRLYWYRQTLGQGPEFLTYFQNEAQLEKSRLLSDRFSAERPKGSFSTLEIQRTEQGDSAMYLCSSSPKYEQYFGPGTRLTVT.

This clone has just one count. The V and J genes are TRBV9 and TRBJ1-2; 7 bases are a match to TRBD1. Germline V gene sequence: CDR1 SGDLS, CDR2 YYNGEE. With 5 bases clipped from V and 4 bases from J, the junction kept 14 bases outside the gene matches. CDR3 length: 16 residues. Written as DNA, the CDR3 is TGTGCCAGCAGAGGGGACCGGGACAGCACTTCCTATGGCTACACCTTC. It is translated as CASRGDRDSTSYGYTF.

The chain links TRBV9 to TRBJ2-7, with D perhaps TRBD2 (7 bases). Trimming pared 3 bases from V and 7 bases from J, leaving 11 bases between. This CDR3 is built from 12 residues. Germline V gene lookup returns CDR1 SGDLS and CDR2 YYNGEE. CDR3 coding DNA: TGTGCCAGCAGCGAGGGGGGGGAGGAGCAGTACTTC. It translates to CASSEGGEEQYF.

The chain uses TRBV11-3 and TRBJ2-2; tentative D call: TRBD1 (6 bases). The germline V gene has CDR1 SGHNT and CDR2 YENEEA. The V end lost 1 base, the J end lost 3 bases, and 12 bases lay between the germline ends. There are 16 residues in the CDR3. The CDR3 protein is CASSLVQGRDTGELFF. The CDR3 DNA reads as TGTGCCAGCAGCTTAGTGCAGGGGAGAGACACCGGGGAGCTGTTTTTT.

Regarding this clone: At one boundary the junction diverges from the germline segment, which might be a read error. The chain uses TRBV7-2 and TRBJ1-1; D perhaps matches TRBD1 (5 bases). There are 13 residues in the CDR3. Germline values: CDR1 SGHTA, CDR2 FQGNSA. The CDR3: CASRLAGGTEAFF. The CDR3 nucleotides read TGTGCCAGCAGGTTAGCGGGGGGCACTGAAGCTTTCTTT.

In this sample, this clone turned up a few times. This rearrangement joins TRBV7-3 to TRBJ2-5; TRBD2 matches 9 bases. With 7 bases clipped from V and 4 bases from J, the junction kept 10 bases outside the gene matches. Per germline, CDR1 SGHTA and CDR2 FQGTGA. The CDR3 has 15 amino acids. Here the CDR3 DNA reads TGTGCCAGCACCCTTAGCGGGGGATCGGGAGAGACCCAGTACTTC. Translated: CASTLSGGSGETQYF.

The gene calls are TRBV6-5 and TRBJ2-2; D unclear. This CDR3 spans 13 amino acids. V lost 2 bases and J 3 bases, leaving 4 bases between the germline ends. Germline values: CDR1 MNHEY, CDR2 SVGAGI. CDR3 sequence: CASSYIDTGELFF. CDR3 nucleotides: TGTGCCAGCAGTTACATAGACACCGGGGAGCTGTTTTTT.

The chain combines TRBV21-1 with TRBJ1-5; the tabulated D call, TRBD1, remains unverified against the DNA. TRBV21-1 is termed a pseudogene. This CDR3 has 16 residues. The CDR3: CASSKFTGRANQPQHF. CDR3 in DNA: TGTGCCAGCAGCAAGTTCACGGGCAGGGCCAATCAGCCCCAGCATTTT.

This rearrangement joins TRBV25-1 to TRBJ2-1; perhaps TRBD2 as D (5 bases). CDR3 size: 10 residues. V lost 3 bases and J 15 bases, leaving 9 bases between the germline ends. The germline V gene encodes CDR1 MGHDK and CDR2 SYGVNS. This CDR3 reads CASSEEEMFF. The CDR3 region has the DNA TGTGCCAGCAGTGAGGAGGAGATGTTCTTC.

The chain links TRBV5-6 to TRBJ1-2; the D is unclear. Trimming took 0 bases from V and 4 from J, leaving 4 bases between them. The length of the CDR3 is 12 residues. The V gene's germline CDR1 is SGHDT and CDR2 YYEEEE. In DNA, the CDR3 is TGTGCCAGCAGCTTGGGAGGCTATGGCTACACCTTC. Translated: CASSLGGYGYTF.

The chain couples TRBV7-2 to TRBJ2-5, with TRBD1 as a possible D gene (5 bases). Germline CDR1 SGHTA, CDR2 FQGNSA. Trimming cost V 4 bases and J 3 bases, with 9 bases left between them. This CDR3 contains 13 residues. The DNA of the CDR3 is TGTGCCAGCAGCTCCCTCAGGGAAGAGACCCAGTACTTC. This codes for CASSSLREETQYF.

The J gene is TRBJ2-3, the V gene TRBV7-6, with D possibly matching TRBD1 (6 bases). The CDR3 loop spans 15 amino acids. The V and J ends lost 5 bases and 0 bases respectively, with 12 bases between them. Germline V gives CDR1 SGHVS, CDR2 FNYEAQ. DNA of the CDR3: TGTGCCAGCAGCCACCCGGGACAAAGCACAGATACGCAGTATTTT. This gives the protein CASSHPGQSTDTQYF.

The CDR3: CASSFETGNFVYEQYF. CDR3 coding DNA: TGCGCCAGCAGTTTTGAGACAGGGAATTTTGTCTACGAGCAGTACTTC. This sequence joins TRBV5-1 and TRBJ2-7, with 7 bases fitting TRBD1. There are 16 residues in the CDR3. Germline V gives CDR1 SGHRS, CDR2 YFSETQ. J gave up 3 bases and V 5 bases, and 14 bases lay outside the gene matches.

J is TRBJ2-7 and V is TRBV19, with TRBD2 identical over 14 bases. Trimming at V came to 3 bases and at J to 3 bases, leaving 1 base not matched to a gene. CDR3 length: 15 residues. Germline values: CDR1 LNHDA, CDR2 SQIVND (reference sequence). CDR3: CASSIGTSGSYEQYF. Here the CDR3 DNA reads TGTGCCAGTAGTATTGGGACTAGCGGGAGCTACGAGCAGTACTTC.

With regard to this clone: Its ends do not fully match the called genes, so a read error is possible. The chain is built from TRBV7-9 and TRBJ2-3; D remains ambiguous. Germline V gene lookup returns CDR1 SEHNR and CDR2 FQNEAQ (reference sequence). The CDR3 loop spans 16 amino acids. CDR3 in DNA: TGTTCCAGCAGCTTAGGTTTTTCCGGGTGGACAGATACGCAGTATTTT. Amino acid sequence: CSSSLGFSGWTDTQYF.

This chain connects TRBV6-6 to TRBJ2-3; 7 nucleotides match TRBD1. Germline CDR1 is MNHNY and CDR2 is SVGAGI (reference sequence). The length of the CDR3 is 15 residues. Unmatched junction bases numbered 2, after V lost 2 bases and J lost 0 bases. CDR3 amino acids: CASSYLDRSTDTQYF. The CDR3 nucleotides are TGTGCCAGCAGTTACCTGGACAGGAGCACAGATACGCAGTATTTT.

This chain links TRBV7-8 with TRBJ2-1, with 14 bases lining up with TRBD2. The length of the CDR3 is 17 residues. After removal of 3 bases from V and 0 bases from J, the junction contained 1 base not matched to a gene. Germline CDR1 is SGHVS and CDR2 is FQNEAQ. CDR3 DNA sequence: TGTGCCAGCAGCTTTGGGACTAGCGGGAGCTCCTACAATGAGCAGTTCTTC. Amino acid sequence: CASSFGTSGSSYNEQFF. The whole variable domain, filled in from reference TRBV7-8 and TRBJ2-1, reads GAGVSQSPRYKVAKRGQDVALRCDPISGHVSLFWYQQALGQGPEFLTYFQNEAQLDKSGLPSDRFFAERPEGSVSTLKIQRTQQEDSAVYLCASSFGTSGSSYNEQFFGPGTRLTVL.

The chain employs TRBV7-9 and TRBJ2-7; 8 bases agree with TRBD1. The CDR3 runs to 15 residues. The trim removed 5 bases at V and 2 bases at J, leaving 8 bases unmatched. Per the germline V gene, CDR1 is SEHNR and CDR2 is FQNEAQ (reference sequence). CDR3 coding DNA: TGTGCCAGCAGCCATGAAGGGACAGGTACCTACGAGCAGTACTTC. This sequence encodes CASSHEGTGTYEQYF.

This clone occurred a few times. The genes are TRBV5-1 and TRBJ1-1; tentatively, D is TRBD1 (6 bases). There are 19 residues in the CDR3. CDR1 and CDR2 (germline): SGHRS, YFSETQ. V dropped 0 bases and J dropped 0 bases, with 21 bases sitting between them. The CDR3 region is CASSLVPMSGASMNTEAFF. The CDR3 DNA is TGCGCCAGCAGCTTGGTCCCCATGTCAGGGGCCAGCATGAACACTGAAGCTTTCTTT.

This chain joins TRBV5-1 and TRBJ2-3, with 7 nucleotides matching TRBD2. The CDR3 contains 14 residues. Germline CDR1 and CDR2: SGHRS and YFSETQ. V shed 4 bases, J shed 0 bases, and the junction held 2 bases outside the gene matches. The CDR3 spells CASSGGGSTDTQYF. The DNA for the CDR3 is TGCGCCAGCAGCGGGGGGGGTAGCACAGATACGCAGTATTTT.

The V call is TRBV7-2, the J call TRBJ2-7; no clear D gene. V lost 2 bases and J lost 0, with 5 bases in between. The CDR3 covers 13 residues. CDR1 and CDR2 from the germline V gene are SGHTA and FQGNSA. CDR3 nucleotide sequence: TGTGCCAGCAGCTTATTCAGCTCCTACGAGCAGTACTTC. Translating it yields CASSLFSSYEQYF.

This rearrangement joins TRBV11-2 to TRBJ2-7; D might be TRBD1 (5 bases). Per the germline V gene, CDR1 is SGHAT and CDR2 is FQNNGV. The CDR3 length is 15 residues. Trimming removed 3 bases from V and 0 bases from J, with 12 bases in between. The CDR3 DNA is TGTGCCAGCAGCTTGCCAGGGTCCCTCTCCTACGAGCAGTACTTC. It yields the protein CASSLPGSLSYEQYF.

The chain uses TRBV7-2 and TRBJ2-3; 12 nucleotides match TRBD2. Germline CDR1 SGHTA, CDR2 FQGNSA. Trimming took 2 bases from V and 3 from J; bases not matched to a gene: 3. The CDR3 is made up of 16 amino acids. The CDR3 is CASSLIGTSGTDTQYF. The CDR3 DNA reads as TGTGCCAGCAGCTTAATCGGGACTAGCGGGACAGATACGCAGTATTTT.

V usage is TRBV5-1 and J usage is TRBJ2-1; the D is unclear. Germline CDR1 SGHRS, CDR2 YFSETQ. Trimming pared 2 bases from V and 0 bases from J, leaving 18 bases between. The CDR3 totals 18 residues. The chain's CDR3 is CASSFVIGAESSYNEQFF. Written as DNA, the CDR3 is TGCGCCAGCAGCTTTGTTATTGGTGCGGAGAGCTCCTACAATGAGCAGTTCTTC.

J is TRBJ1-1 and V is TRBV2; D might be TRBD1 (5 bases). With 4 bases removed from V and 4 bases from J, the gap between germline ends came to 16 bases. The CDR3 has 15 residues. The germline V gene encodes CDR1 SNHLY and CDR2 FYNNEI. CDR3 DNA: TGTGCCAGCAGTGTTCAGACAGATGGTACCACTGAAGCTTTCTTT. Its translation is CASSVQTDGTTEAFF.

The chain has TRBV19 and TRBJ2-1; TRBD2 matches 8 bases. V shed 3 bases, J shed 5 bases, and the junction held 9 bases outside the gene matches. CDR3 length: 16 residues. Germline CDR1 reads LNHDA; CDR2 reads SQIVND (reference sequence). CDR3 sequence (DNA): TGTGCCAGTAGTATCGGGGGGGCTAGCAGGAACAATGAGCAGTTCTTC. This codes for CASSIGGASRNNEQFF.

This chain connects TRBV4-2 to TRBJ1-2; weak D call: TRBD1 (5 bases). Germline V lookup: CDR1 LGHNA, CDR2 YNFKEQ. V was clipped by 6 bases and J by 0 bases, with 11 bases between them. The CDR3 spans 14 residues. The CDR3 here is CASRKPGANYGYTF. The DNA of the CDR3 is TGTGCCAGCAGAAAACCGGGGGCTAACTATGGCTACACCTTC.